These 31 T cell receptor beta chains share one sample of origin, sequenced in a study of siplizumab effects on memory and regulatory T cells. Profiled with immunoSEQ multiplex PCR; TCRdb holds only in-frame clones, not every one. In the table there are approximately 97,000 clones, about 93% of which are singletons. Sequenced material: CD4+ T cells sorted from blood. The receptors were gathered from a human donor in good health.

In this sample, this clone turned up a few times. The chain carries TRBV6-1 and TRBJ1-5, with unresolved D. The germline V gene has CDR1 MNHNS and CDR2 SASEGT. The V end lost 2 bases, the J end lost 11 bases, and 10 bases lay between the germline ends. The CDR3 runs 12 residues. The CDR3 coding sequence is TGTGCCAGCAGTGAAATCTTACAGTCCCAGCATTTT. As protein: CASSEILQSQHF.

The chain links TRBV25-1 to TRBJ1-2; D not certain. The CDR3 length is 13 residues. Trimming removed 5 bases from V and 3 bases from J, with 10 bases in between. The germline CDR1 and CDR2 sequences are MGHDK and SYGVNS. The CDR3 DNA follows: TGTGCCAGCAGTCCGACCAGCTACTATGGCTACACCTTC. Translation gives CASSPTSYYGYTF.

The chain combines TRBV7-3 with TRBJ2-2; 8 bases map to TRBD2. Germline trimming cut 5 bases from V and 4 bases from J; bases unmatched to any gene: 6. Germline V CDR1 and CDR2: SGHTA, FQGTGA. The CDR3 contains 15 residues. Here the CDR3 reads CASSRSGRFTGELFF. The CDR3 DNA follows: TGTGCCAGCAGCAGAAGCGGGAGATTCACCGGGGAGCTGTTTTTT. Using reference TRBV7-3 and TRBJ2-2 for the parts outside the CDR3, the full variable domain is GAGVSQTPSNKVTEKGKYVELRCDPISGHTALYWYRQSLGQGPEFLIYFQGTGAADDSGLPNDRFFAVRPEGSVSTLKIQRTERGDSAVYLCASSRSGRFTGELFFGEGSRLTVL.

The chain couples TRBV7-6 to TRBJ2-3, with D perhaps given as TRBD1 or TRBD2 (5 bases each). CDR1 and CDR2 (germline): SGHVS, FNYEAQ. Trimming stripped 1 base from V and 8 bases from J, with 13 bases between. The CDR3 is 14 residues long. CDR3 in DNA: TGTGCCAGCAGCTTAGGTGGGGGAAGAAGTACGCAGTATTTT. Its translation is CASSLGGGRSTQYF. Combining the CDR3 with reference TRBV7-6 and TRBJ2-3 gives the whole variable domain GAGVSQSPRYKVTKRGQDVALRCDPISGHVSLYWYRQALGQGPEFLTYFNYEAQQDKSGLPNDRFSAERPEGSISTLTIQRTEQRDSAMYRCASSLGGGRSTQYFGPGTRLTVL.

This chain links TRBV10-1 with TRBJ1-4; no reliable D call. In germline, CDR1 is WNHNN, CDR2 SYGVQD (reference sequence). The CDR3 is 14 amino acids. V lost 9 bases and J lost 3, with 14 bases in between. CDR3 loop: CARSFGEANEKLFF. The CDR3, as DNA: TGCGCCAGGTCCTTTGGGGAAGCTAATGAAAAACTGTTTTTT.

J is TRBJ1-2 and V is TRBV27, with unresolved D. The CDR3 sequence is 15 residues long. Trimming shortened V by 3 bases and J by 4 bases, and 15 bases separated the two germline ends. CDR1 is MNHEY, CDR2 SMNVEV, per germline (reference sequence). CDR3 sequence: CASSLTGTNFYGYTF. CDR3 nucleotide sequence: TGTGCCAGCAGTTTGACGGGAACAAACTTCTATGGCTACACCTTC.

CDR3 nucleotides: TGTGCCAGCAGCCAAGAGGCTCGGGGGAGTTACGGCTACACCTTC. Protein sequence: CASSQEARGSYGYTF. The gene calls are TRBV4-2 and TRBJ1-2; a weak D match, TRBD1 (5 bases). Germline loops: CDR1 LGHNA, CDR2 YNFKEQ. The CDR3 is 15 residues long. V lost 0 bases and J lost 8, with 16 bases in between.

V and J are TRBV5-1 and TRBJ2-1; D may correspond to TRBD1 or TRBD2 (6 bases each). The germline CDR1 and CDR2 sequences are SGHRS and YFSETQ. The CDR3 loop spans 16 amino acids. V lost 6 bases and J lost 7, with 23 bases in between. The CDR3 nucleotides read TGCGCCAGCAAAATCGTGGGGGGCAGACTGAGAAATGAGCAGTTCTTC. As protein: CASKIVGGRLRNEQFF.

The chain combines TRBV5-1 with TRBJ2-1; 8 positions match TRBD2. Germline loops: CDR1 SGHRS, CDR2 YFSETQ. V trimming: 0 bases; J trimming: 0 bases; junction bases outside the gene matches: 5. The length of the CDR3 is 17 residues. CDR3 residues: CASSLEVAGSSYNEQFF. The CDR3 DNA reads as TGCGCCAGCAGCTTGGAAGTAGCGGGAAGCTCCTACAATGAGCAGTTCTTC.

The rearrangement links TRBV19 to TRBJ2-1; 8 nucleotides align to TRBD2. The V gene end was trimmed by 6 bases and the J gene end by 9 bases; junction bases not matched to a gene: 19. Germline V gene lookup returns CDR1 LNHDA and CDR2 SQIVND (reference sequence). The CDR3 covers 17 residues. The CDR3 sequence: CASRNILLGGRPGEQFF. The CDR3 nucleotides are TGTGCCAGTAGAAATATCCTCCTAGGCGGGAGGCCGGGTGAGCAGTTCTTC.

The chain links TRBV4-2 to TRBJ2-6; no clear D gene. Trimming stripped 0 bases from V and 0 bases from J, with 3 bases between. The length of the CDR3 is 15 residues. From germline, CDR1 is LGHNA and CDR2 YNFKEQ. The CDR3 DNA follows: TGTGCCAGCAGCCAAGACAACTCTGGGGCCAACGTCCTGACTTTC. Translation gives CASSQDNSGANVLTF.

This clone is a singleton in its sample. V and J are TRBV4-2 and TRBJ1-6; 12 positions match TRBD1. With 4 bases clipped from V and 9 bases from J, the junction kept 4 bases outside the gene matches. The CDR3 consists of 15 residues. Germline V gene sequence: CDR1 LGHNA, CDR2 YNFKEQ. The CDR3 sequence is CASSLPGQGASPLHF. In nucleotides, the CDR3 is TGTGCCAGCAGCCTTCCGGGACAGGGGGCTTCACCCCTCCACTTT.

DNA of the CDR3: TGCAGCGTTTGGATCAGCGGAGTAGGCAAAAACATTCAGTACTTC. Translated, it gives CSVWISGVGKNIQYF. V usage is TRBV29-1 and J usage is TRBJ2-4, with D tentatively TRBD2 (5 bases). Trimming pared 5 bases from V and 3 bases from J, leaving 17 bases between. Germline-derived CDR1 and CDR2 are SQVTM and ANQGSEA. The CDR3 sequence is 15 residues long.

The V call is TRBV7-9, the J call TRBJ2-7, with unresolved D. CDR1 is SEHNR and CDR2 is FQNEAQ in the germline V gene (reference sequence). The CDR3 spans 14 residues. Trimming left V 1 base short and J 0 bases short, with 7 bases between. This CDR3 reads CASSLGYTSYEQYF. Written as DNA, the CDR3 is TGTGCCAGCAGCTTAGGGTACACCTCCTACGAGCAGTACTTC.

The rearrangement joins TRBV2 to TRBJ2-1, with TRBD2 matching over 8 bases. The V gene's germline CDR1 is SNHLY and CDR2 FYNNEI. The trim removed 6 bases at V and 3 bases at J, leaving 10 bases unmatched. This CDR3 has 16 residues. The CDR3 DNA sequence: TGTGCCAGCAGCCGGACTAGCCTCTACTACTACAATGAGCAGTTCTTC. Translation: CASSRTSLYYYNEQFF.

This chain links TRBV6-5 with TRBJ1-3; TRBD1 aligns across 7 bases. V lost 7 bases to trimming and J lost 6 bases; unmatched junction nucleotides: 9. The CDR3 spans 14 residues. Per germline, CDR1 MNHEY and CDR2 SVGAGI. In DNA, the CDR3 is TGTGCCAGCACCGAACACAGGGGAACAAACACCATATATTTT. It codes for CASTEHRGTNTIYF.

V and J are TRBV5-4 and TRBJ2-5; perhaps TRBD2 as D (6 bases). This CDR3 is 14 amino acids long. Germline V gives CDR1 SGHNT, CDR2 YYREEE (reference sequence). Trimming removed 4 bases at V and 4 bases at J, with 14 bases between. CDR3 in amino acids: CASSQEGSGETQYF. CDR3 DNA sequence: TGTGCCAGCAGCCAGGAGGGGTCAGGAGAGACCCAGTACTTC.

This chain links TRBV19 with TRBJ2-5; D is ambiguous. V was trimmed by 4 bases and J by 6 bases, leaving 15 bases between them. Germline V lookup: CDR1 LNHDA, CDR2 SQIVND (reference sequence). This CDR3 has 14 amino acids. Written as DNA, the CDR3 is TGTGCCAGTAGTACTCGTGGGGTGGGAAAGACCCAGTACTTC. Translated, it gives CASSTRGVGKTQYF.

This clone was found a few times. The chain carries TRBV5-6 and TRBJ2-6; D unresolved. V shed 3 bases and J shed 1 base, with 8 bases lying between them. The CDR3 is 15 residues long. Looked up from germline, CDR1 is SGHDT and CDR2 is YYEEEE. The CDR3 reads CASSSLRSGANVLTF. The CDR3 DNA is TGTGCCAGCAGCTCCTTGCGATCTGGGGCCAACGTCCTGACTTTC.

The chain links TRBV5-5 to TRBJ2-7, with D perhaps assigned TRBD1 or TRBD2 (6 bases each). Trimming shortened V by 4 bases and J by 3 bases, and 17 bases separated the two germline ends. This CDR3 region has 15 residues. Germline CDR1 reads SGHKS; CDR2 reads YYEKEE (reference sequence). CDR3 amino acids: CASSITGRGVYEQYF. The CDR3 DNA reads TGTGCCAGCAGCATTACAGGGCGGGGAGTCTACGAGCAGTACTTC.

The V gene is TRBV30, the J gene TRBJ2-5; tentatively, D is TRBD1 (5 bases). CDR3 length: 11 amino acids. V lost 5 bases to trimming and J lost 5 bases, with 9 bases between them. Germline V gene sequence: CDR1 GTSNPN, CDR2 SVGIG (reference sequence). CDR3 bases: TGTGCCTGGGGATGGGGCGAGACCCAGTACTTC. It yields the protein CAWGWGETQYF. Drawing the rest from reference TRBV30 and TRBJ2-5, the complete variable domain is SQTIHQWPATLVQPVGSPLSLECTVEGTSNPNLYWYRQAAGRGLQLLFYSVGIGQISSEVPQNLSASRPQDRQFILSSKKLLLSDSGFYLCAWGWGETQYFGPGTRLLVL.

This chain connects TRBV19 to TRBJ1-5; D may be TRBD1 (6 bases). Germline-derived CDR1 and CDR2 are LNHDA and SQIVND (reference sequence). The CDR3 covers 16 residues. The V gene lost 3 bases and the J gene lost 6 bases, with 18 bases spanning the gap. The CDR3 DNA reads TGTGCCAGTAGTATTAAGGCCCCGGGGGCGGGTCAGCCCCAGCATTTT. As protein: CASSIKAPGAGQPQHF.

This rearrangement joins TRBV5-1 to TRBJ2-7; possible D gene TRBD1, 5 bases. Deletions cut 7 bases from V and 5 bases from J, with 22 bases between. The V gene's germline CDR1 is SGHRS and CDR2 YFSETQ. The CDR3 covers 15 residues. The CDR3 loop is CASRYDGRDMDEQYF. The CDR3 DNA follows: TGCGCCAGCCGTTATGATGGCAGGGATATGGACGAGCAGTACTTC.

V usage is TRBV11-2 and J usage is TRBJ2-1; 16 bases fit TRBD2. The CDR3 length is 15 residues. Losses at the gene ends were 5 bases for V and 9 bases for J; bases not matched to a gene: 4. Germline assignment: CDR1 SGHAT and CDR2 FQNNGV. CDR3 loop: CASSPGLAGGTEQFF. The CDR3 DNA is TGTGCCAGCAGCCCGGGACTAGCGGGAGGGACTGAGCAGTTCTTC.

The chain combines TRBV6-4 with TRBJ2-2; a possible D gene is TRBD2 (6 bases). Germline CDR1 reads MRHNA; CDR2 reads SNTAGT. This CDR3 is built from 14 residues. Trimming shortened V by 5 bases and J by 5 bases, and 12 bases separated the two germline ends. This chain's CDR3 is CASSRREDTGELFF. In DNA, the CDR3 is TGTGCCAGCAGTAGGAGGGAAGATACCGGGGAGCTGTTTTTT.

This clone has a handful of counts. The chain carries TRBV6-1 and TRBJ1-1; D is perhaps TRBD1 (5 bases). Germline values: CDR1 MNHNS, CDR2 SASEGT. The CDR3 loop spans 13 amino acids. Trimming took 7 bases from V and 8 from J, leaving 17 bases between them. The CDR3 DNA is TGTGCCAGCATAGAAGGCGGGGGTATGGAAGCTTTCTTT. This sequence encodes CASIEGGGMEAFF.

The chain employs TRBV6-4 and TRBJ2-2; D gene unclear. The V end was cut by 3 bases, the J end by 4 bases, with 15 bases between. Germline V gene data show CDR1 as MRHNA and CDR2 as SNTAGT. The CDR3 has 16 residues. CDR3 in amino acids: CASSEVPGWGTGELFF. CDR3 bases: TGTGCCAGCAGTGAGGTTCCAGGTTGGGGCACCGGGGAGCTGTTTTTT.

V usage is TRBV5-1 and J usage is TRBJ2-7; 9 bases line up with TRBD1. V was pared by 4 bases and J by 0 bases, with 17 bases of the junction left unmatched. This CDR3 is 19 amino acids long. Germline V gene lookup returns CDR1 SGHRS and CDR2 YFSETQ. The CDR3 sequence is CASSIPTGGFNRSSYEQYF. CDR3 nucleotide sequence: TGCGCCAGCAGCATCCCGACAGGGGGTTTCAATCGAAGCTCCTACGAGCAGTACTTC.

This chain links TRBV28 with TRBJ1-1, with a weak D call TRBD1 (6 bases). CDR3 size: 14 residues. The germline V gene has CDR1 MDHEN and CDR2 SYDVKM. Trimming removed 5 bases from V and 4 bases from J, with 14 bases in between. CDR3 protein: CASSQQGDGTEAFF. The CDR3 DNA follows: TGTGCCAGCAGTCAACAGGGAGATGGCACTGAAGCTTTCTTT.

This sequence joins TRBV4-1 and TRBJ2-7; 7 bases match TRBD2. This CDR3 has 16 amino acids. J gave up 6 bases and V 1 base, and 12 bases lay outside the gene matches. Germline assignment: CDR1 MGHRA and CDR2 YSYEKL. For the CDR3, the DNA is TGCGCCAGCAGCCAAGTCGCGGGAGTTTCATCGGGCGAGCAGTACTTC. Translation gives CASSQVAGVSSGEQYF.

The V call is TRBV10-1, the J call TRBJ2-7, with 7 positions matching TRBD1. The V gene's germline CDR1 is WNHNN and CDR2 SYGVQD (reference sequence). The length of the CDR3 is 13 residues. V was clipped by 10 bases and J by 0 bases; unmatched bases: 6. CDR3 region: CATGTGDSYEQYF. The CDR3 nucleotides read TGCGCCACCGGTACAGGGGACTCCTACGAGCAGTACTTC.